These 30 T cell receptor beta chains originate from one sample sequenced in a study of breast tumors, draining lymph nodes, adjacent tissues. Samples came from axillary lymph nodes draining the breast cancer. In TCRdb, the multiplex PCR reads were re-called with MiXCR into one record per CDR3 protein. The sample lists about 230,000 distinct CDR3 sequences, about 30% occurring once. Source material: axillary lymph node tissue. These receptors were obtained from a female donor with breast cancer. Some clones in this sample may be carry-over from other donors' samples.

Points on this clonotype: Mismatch with germline at one junction end may stem from a read error. The chain employs TRBV24-1 and TRBJ1-5; unclear D gene. CDR3 size: 14 residues. Germline V lookup: CDR1 KGHDR, CDR2 SFDVKD. For the CDR3, the DNA is TGCGCCACCCCCTTACGGATAGATAATCAGCCCCAGCATTTT. Translating gives CATPLRIDNQPQHF.

This clonotype occurred many times. The chain combines TRBV6-5 with TRBJ2-7; possibly TRBD1 or TRBD2 for D (5 bases each). Trimming removed 7 bases at V and 2 bases at J, with 12 bases between. The CDR3 contains 13 residues. Germline V gene lookup returns CDR1 MNHEY and CDR2 SVGAGI. DNA for the CDR3: TGTGCCAGCACCCAACGAGGGGCCTACGAGCAGTACTTC. This encodes CASTQRGAYEQYF.

The CDR3 loop reads CAISVGGNSPQPQHF. Written as DNA, the CDR3 is TGTGCCATCAGTGTGGGGGGAAATAGCCCTCAGCCCCAGCATTTT. The chain couples TRBV10-3 to TRBJ1-5; D is perhaps TRBD1 (5 bases). The germline CDR1 and CDR2 sequences are ENHRY and SYGVKD. CDR3 size: 15 residues. Trimming shortened V by 4 bases and J by 6 bases, and 16 bases separated the two germline ends.

This clonotype showed up many times. The CDR3 sequence: CASRKGTVPYAHLFF. CDR3 DNA sequence: TGTGCCAGCAGGAAAGGAACCGTTCCTTACGCCCACCTGTTTTTT. The chain recombines TRBV6-2 or TRBV6-3 with TRBJ2-2; no definite D call. Germline-derived CDR1 and CDR2 are MNHEY and SVGEGT. The CDR3 runs 15 residues. Trimming left V 6 bases short and J 14 bases short, with 25 bases between.

This clonotype was recorded at least ten times. The J gene is TRBJ2-7, the V gene TRBV2, with TRBD2 matching 14 bases. Germline lookup yields CDR1 SNHLY and CDR2 FYNNEI. This CDR3 region has 13 residues. The junction had 3 bases not matched to a gene; V was cut back by 11 bases and J by 3 bases. This chain's CDR3 is CAGTSGRDYEQYF. CDR3 in DNA: TGTGCCGGGACTAGCGGGAGAGACTACGAGCAGTACTTC.

This clonotype was observed many times. This chain uses TRBV9 with TRBJ1-5; the D is unclear. This CDR3 region has 14 residues. V was pared by 3 bases and J by 3 bases, with 10 bases between. CDR1 and CDR2 from the germline V gene are SGDLS and YYNGEE. This CDR3 is CASSGTNDNQPQHF. As DNA, the CDR3 is TGTGCCAGCAGCGGGACGAATGACAATCAGCCCCAGCATTTT.

This clonotype has a count of ten or more. V is TRBV7-9 and J is TRBJ2-5, with D unclear. Germline V CDR1 and CDR2: SEHNR, FQNEAQ (reference sequence). V dropped 2 bases and J dropped 4 bases, with 8 bases sitting between them. The CDR3 has 13 residues. CDR3 coding DNA: TGTGCCAGCAGCTTACCCCCCGGAGAGACCCAGTACTTC. Its protein product is CASSLPPGETQYF.

This clonotype appeared many times. The J gene is TRBJ2-4, the V gene TRBV2; weak D call: TRBD2 (5 bases). Germline-derived CDR1 and CDR2 are SNHLY and FYNNEI. This CDR3 spans 13 amino acids. V dropped 4 bases and J dropped 7 bases, with 11 bases sitting between them. CDR3 coding DNA: TGTGCCAGCAGTGGTCGAGGGATGAACATTCAGTACTTC. Encoded protein: CASSGRGMNIQYF. Together with reference TRBV2 and TRBJ2-4, the CDR3 gives the full variable domain: EPEVTQTPSHQVTQMGQEVILRCVPISNHLYFYWYRQILGQKVEFLVSFYNNEISEKSEIFDDQFSVERPDGSNFTLKIRSTKLEDSAMYFCASSGRGMNIQYFGAGTRLSVL.

This clonotype was found many times. The chain is built from TRBV7-2 and TRBJ2-7; 7 bases are a match to TRBD1. The V and J ends lost 1 base and 4 bases, in that order; junction bases with no gene match: 10. Germline assignment: CDR1 SGHTA and CDR2 FQGNSA. The CDR3 length is 16 residues. The CDR3 loop reads CASSLVPGQALYEQYF. Here the CDR3 DNA reads TGTGCCAGCAGCTTAGTACCTGGACAGGCTCTTTACGAGCAGTACTTC.

This clonotype was seen a few times. A single base separates this from a much larger clone, so it may be a read error. The chain carries TRBV6-5 and TRBJ1-2, with 7 bases that match TRBD1. The CDR3 sequence is 13 residues long. Germline V gives CDR1 MNHEY, CDR2 SVGAGI. Unmatched junction bases numbered 4, after V lost 5 bases and J lost 4 bases. CDR3 DNA: TGTGCCAGCAGTCCCGGACAGGTCTATGGCTACACCTTC. Translation gives CASSPGQVYGYTF.

This clonotype was detected many times. The chain employs TRBV13 and TRBJ1-3; D possibly corresponds to TRBD1 (5 bases). The CDR3 has 14 amino acids. From germline, CDR1 is PRHDT and CDR2 FYEKMQ (reference sequence). The V and J ends lost 1 base and 14 bases respectively, with 18 bases between them. This CDR3 is CASSLVGRTSPLYF. DNA of the CDR3: TGTGCCAGCAGCTTAGTTGGGCGGACAAGCCCATTATATTTT. The complete variable domain, with remaining parts taken from reference TRBV13 and TRBJ1-3, reads AAGVIQSPRHLIKEKRETATLKCYPIPRHDTVYWYQQGPGQDPQFLISFYEKMQSDKGSIPDRFSAQQFSDYHSELNMSSLELGDSALYFCASSLVGRTSPLYFGEGSWLTVV.

This clonotype was recorded at least ten times. The chain has TRBV9 and TRBJ2-3, with TRBD2 identical over 8 bases. After removal of 0 bases from V and 2 bases from J, the junction contained 5 bases not matched to a gene. The CDR3 totals 16 residues. CDR1 and CDR2 (germline): SGDLS, YYNGEE. The CDR3 DNA reads TGTGCCAGCAGCGTAGGGCACGGGAGGGCCACAGATACGCAGTATTTT. Protein product: CASSVGHGRATDTQYF.

As regards this clonotype: One base away lies a much larger clone, so this may be a sequencing read error. The chain couples TRBV6-1 to TRBJ2-1; 8 nucleotides align to TRBD2. Germline V gene sequence: CDR1 MNHNS, CDR2 SASEGT. The CDR3 consists of 15 residues. This chain's CDR3 is CASSEAAGVPNEHFF. CDR3 DNA: TGTGCCAGCAGTGAAGCAGCGGGAGTGCCCAATGAGCATTTCTTC.

The CDR3 DNA reads as TGTGCCAGCAGCTTAGTGTTGGGCCTCCAGGCTGTGAGCACAGATACGCAGTATTTT. Its translation is CASSLVLGLQAVSTDTQYF. This rearrangement joins TRBV7-2 to TRBJ2-3; no clear D. Trimming stripped 1 base from V and 0 bases from J, with 20 bases between. Germline loops: CDR1 SGHTA, CDR2 FQGNSA. The length of the CDR3 is 19 residues.

This clonotype was counted many times. The CDR3 loop is CSARDSFPLREASSTDTQYF. The CDR3 coding sequence is TGCAGTGCTAGAGATAGTTTCCCTTTGAGGGAGGCATCTAGCACAGATACGCAGTATTTT. This chain joins TRBV20-1 and TRBJ2-3; a weak D match, TRBD2 (6 bases). The CDR3 length is 20 residues. With 0 bases removed from V and 0 bases from J, the gap between germline ends came to 25 bases. The germline V gene encodes CDR1 DFQATT and CDR2 SNEGSKA (reference sequence).

CDR3 nucleotide sequence: TGTGCCAGCAGCCCAGGCCGTGAGCAGTTCTTC. It codes for CASSPGREQFF. The chain uses TRBV4-2 and TRBJ2-1; D unclear. The CDR3 is 11 amino acids. V gave up 4 bases and J gave up 9 bases, with 7 bases separating them. Germline CDR1 LGHNA, CDR2 YNFKEQ.

This clonotype came up many times. J is TRBJ2-1 and V is TRBV24-1; TRBD2 agrees at 7 bases. J gave up 4 bases and V 7 bases, and 3 bases lay outside the gene matches. Germline loops: CDR1 KGHDR, CDR2 SFDVKD. The CDR3 loop spans 13 amino acids. In DNA, the CDR3 is TGTGCCACCAGCCCTAGCGGATACAATGAGCAGTTCTTC. Translating it yields CATSPSGYNEQFF.

This chain uses TRBV30 with TRBJ1-4; D not certain. This CDR3 has 11 residues. V was trimmed by 8 bases and J by 11 bases, leaving 15 bases between them. The germline V gene has CDR1 GTSNPN and CDR2 SVGIG (reference sequence). This CDR3 reads CAHMMRGKLFF. The CDR3 DNA sequence: TGTGCCCACATGATGCGGGGTAAACTGTTTTTT.

The V and J genes are TRBV5-1 and TRBJ1-2; 12 nucleotides agree with TRBD1. The V gene's germline CDR1 is SGHRS and CDR2 YFSETQ. The CDR3 is made up of 14 amino acids. V dropped 3 bases and J dropped 12; count of bases not matched to a gene: 9. The CDR3 DNA reads TGCGCCAGCAGCTCGGGACAGGGGGCAGGCGGCGACACCTTC. Protein: CASSSGQGAGGDTF.

This clonotype was recorded many times. The chain combines TRBV6-2 or TRBV6-3 with TRBJ2-7; 8 nucleotides match TRBD2. Germline V gives CDR1 MNHEY, CDR2 SVGEGT. The CDR3 is 15 residues long. The trim removed 6 bases at V and 1 base at J, leaving 8 bases unmatched. This CDR3 is CASSTAGVLSYEQYF. The DNA for the CDR3 is TGTGCCAGCAGCACAGCGGGAGTTCTTTCCTACGAGCAGTACTTC.

The chain is built from TRBV28 and TRBJ1-5; TRBD1 is a possible D gene (6 bases). The CDR3 is made up of 15 amino acids. Germline CDR1 and CDR2: MDHEN and SYDVKM. The V end lost 2 bases, the J end lost 8 bases, and 16 bases lay between the germline ends. The CDR3 nucleotides read TGTGCCAGCAGTTTAGGGGGGGCGTTTTGGAAGCCCCAGCATTTT. This sequence encodes CASSLGGAFWKPQHF.

This clonotype was seen repeatedly, ten times or more. The rearrangement links TRBV19 to TRBJ2-3, with D possibly TRBD2 on 6 matching bases. CDR1 and CDR2 from the germline V gene are LNHDA and SQIVND (reference sequence). V was trimmed by 5 bases and J by 8 bases, leaving 11 bases between them. The CDR3 is 12 residues long. CDR3 amino acids: CASSAPGGTQYF. The CDR3 DNA reads TGTGCCAGTAGTGCCCCCGGGGGTACGCAGTATTTT.

About this clonotype: This clone may be a read error of a much larger clone one base away. The V and J genes are TRBV6-1 and TRBJ2-7; D tentatively fits TRBD1 or TRBD2 (6 bases each). Trimming stripped 11 bases from V and 6 bases from J, with 23 bases between. Germline CDR1 and CDR2: MNHNS and SASEGT. This CDR3 is built from 14 residues. The CDR3 spells CALGQGRGTFEQYF. DNA for the CDR3: TGTGCCTTAGGGCAGGGAAGGGGGACTTTCGAGCAGTACTTC.

There are many counts of this clonotype. The chain combines TRBV24-1 with TRBJ1-2, with D possibly being TRBD1 (6 bases). Trimming stripped 3 bases from V and 2 bases from J, with 9 bases between. Germline V gene lookup returns CDR1 KGHDR and CDR2 SFDVKD. The CDR3 has 14 residues. The CDR3 nucleotides read TGTGCCACCAGTGATCGGACAGACAACTATGGCTACACCTTC. Translated: CATSDRTDNYGYTF.

This clonotype was seen repeatedly, ten times or more. The CDR3 DNA reads as TGTGCCATCAGTGTCAGATGGGGTACACAGTTCTTC. This gives the protein CAISVRWGTQFF. This chain uses TRBV10-3 with TRBJ2-1; D is ambiguous. Trimming pared 4 bases from V and 13 bases from J, leaving 14 bases between. Germline-derived CDR1 and CDR2 are ENHRY and SYGVKD. This CDR3 has 12 amino acids.

This clonotype came up many times. The chain couples TRBV6-2 or TRBV6-3 to TRBJ2-3; 9 bases align to TRBD2. This CDR3 spans 18 amino acids. The junction had 19 bases not matched to a gene; V was cut back by 7 bases and J by 5 bases. The V gene's germline CDR1 is MNHEY and CDR2 SVGEGT. The CDR3 sequence: CASTQHTRSGRVGDTQYF. The CDR3 DNA is TGTGCCAGCACCCAACATACGCGTAGCGGGAGAGTTGGAGATACGCAGTATTTT.

V and J are TRBV3-1 and TRBJ1-2; D is uncertain. Per germline, CDR1 LGHDT and CDR2 YNNKEL (reference sequence). The CDR3 loop spans 14 amino acids. The V gene lost 4 bases and the J gene lost 4 bases, with 13 bases spanning the gap. The DNA for the CDR3 is TGTGCCAGCAGCCCCTTCCGGGCGGTCTATGGCTACACCTTC. Protein sequence: CASSPFRAVYGYTF.

This chain uses TRBV12-3 or TRBV12-4 with TRBJ1-6; unclear D gene. V was trimmed by 5 bases and J by 8 bases, leaving 13 bases between them. The CDR3 consists of 14 residues. The CDR3 nucleotides are TGTGCCAGCAGTCCGAGGCTATATGATTCACCCCTCCACTTT. Protein product: CASSPRLYDSPLHF.

This clonotype was seen repeatedly, ten times or more. The chain joins TRBV11-3 to TRBJ2-3, with unresolved D. This CDR3 is 12 amino acids long. The germline gives CDR1 SGHNT, CDR2 YENEEA. Trimming pared 5 bases from V and 4 bases from J, leaving 7 bases between. The CDR3 sequence is CASSRAADTQYF. In DNA, the CDR3 is TGTGCCAGCAGCCGGGCCGCAGATACGCAGTATTTT.

This clonotype was recorded many times. The chain is built from TRBV5-1 and TRBJ2-2; 9 positions match TRBD2. V lost 4 bases and J lost 2; bases outside the gene matches: 3. Germline-derived CDR1 and CDR2 are SGHRS and YFSETQ. CDR3 length equals 15 residues. CDR3 loop: CASSGGRANTGELFF. CDR3 coding DNA: TGCGCCAGCAGCGGCGGGAGGGCCAACACCGGGGAGCTGTTTTTT. Supplemented by reference TRBV5-1 and TRBJ2-2, the full variable domain reads KAGVTQTPRYLIKTRGQQVTLSCSPISGHRSVSWYQQTPGQGLQFLFEYFSETQRNKGNFPGRFSGRQFSNSRSEMNVSTLELGDSALYLCASSGGRANTGELFFGEGSRLTVL.